The clone carrying this T cell receptor (beta chain) has only a few counts. The antigen is undetermined. The germline V gene encodes CDR1 LNHDA and CDR2 SQIVND (reference sequence). The CDR3 has 12 residues. The ends were cut back, 6 bases at V and 7 bases at J, with 12 bases in the middle. Primers for the PCR totalled 60 Vbeta and 13 Jbeta. Produced via immunoSEQ multiplex PCR; TCRdb's table is partial and in-frame only. This sample carries 120,000 to 150,000 clones, around 80% of them seen once, and the ten largest clones take around 6.8%. The sample is drawn from a study of cytomegalovirus exposure and HLA in healthy donors. Study-level findings and limits: Looking again later, the authors saw that most CMV-associated TCR beta chains seemed HLA-restricted. Among TCR beta chains, those listed as cytomegalovirus-associated numbered more than 150.

Sample: PBMCs. The genes are TRBV19 and TRBJ1-1; weak D call: TRBD1 (5 bases). This receptor was taken from a man aged 40-49 years in good health and CMV-seropositive. The chain's CDR3 is CASRGVAYEAFF. CDR3 bases: TGTGCCAGTAGAGGGGTCGCGTATGAAGCTTTCTTT.